This T cell receptor beta chain originates from a study of cytomegalovirus exposure and HLA in healthy donors. Study context: There were 75 million to 95 million unique TCRs (from HLA-typed donors) in an early data release. Whole-study findings and limits: Compared with the roughly 670-donor mean, an Asian-associated ancestry cluster reportedly had fewer N-insertions, according to a later analysis. Certain sequence variants were highly shared and formed a cluster, and this cluster was likely a sequencing artifact.

In germline, CDR1 is SNHLY, CDR2 FYNNEI. This CDR3 has 14 amino acids. Trimming at V came to 6 bases and at J to 5 bases, leaving 9 bases not matched to a gene. The PCR used 60 Vbeta and 13 Jbeta primers. How the authors handled the data: Unique TCR beta chains totaled roughly 80 million in a later count, with around 10 million of them shared. Sequencing was performed with immunoSEQ multiplex PCR; in TCRdb, only in-frame clones are kept and a portion is missing. V and J calls and clone size are given by that table; D and trimming were obtained from the DNA. The sample has some 150,000 clones, 70% to 80% seen once. Comment on this clone: Its cognate antigen is unknown.

The sample consisted of PBMCs. This receptor was obtained from a man younger than 30 in good health and CMV-seropositive. V usage is TRBV2 and J usage is TRBJ1-1; 7 nucleotides match TRBD1. The CDR3 is CASSADREITEAFF. The DNA of the CDR3 is TGTGCCAGCAGCGCTGACAGGGAGATAACTGAAGCTTTCTTT.